The entry that follows covers one T cell receptor (beta chain) sequence. The antigen remains undetermined. The data were taken from a study of shared clonotypes between healthy human individuals. An even split of each subset's genomic DNA across several immunoSEQ plates was performed. Sequencing used immunoSEQ multiplex PCR; TCRdb keeps in-frame clones, though not all of them. The table includes approximately 1.5 million clones, approximately 98% detected once. General observations from the study: Relative to clonotypes present in all four donors, those not shared had lower generation probabilities.

The TCR originated in a man under 40 in good health. Sequencing was carried out using naive CD4+ T cells sorted from blood. The subset is: CD45RA+ positively selected.

The chain's CDR3 is CASSSQDYEQYF. The CDR3, as DNA: TGTGCCAGCAGCTCGCAGGACTACGAGCAGTACTTC. The chain is built from TRBV5-4 and TRBJ2-7; D gene uncertain. This CDR3 is 12 amino acids long. V shed 3 bases and J shed 3 bases, with 7 bases lying between them. Germline CDR1 and CDR2: SGHNT and YYREEE (reference sequence).